The 2 T cell receptor beta chains reported below all come from one sample, sequenced in a study of T cells expressing NK-cell markers. TCRdb reanalyzed the 5' RACE reads, giving one entry per CDR3 protein sequence and no DNA. This sample's clone table lists 500,000 to 700,000 distinct CDR3 sequences. The sequenced sample consisted of blood T cells: a sorted CD56 or NKG2C T cell subset, CD4+ or CD8+ T cells, or bulk PBMC T cells (not recorded which). The receptors stem from a man in his late teens or twenties in good health.

The J gene is TRBJ2-2, the V gene TRBV4-1; TCRdb reports TRBD2, a call that lacks DNA to check it against. This CDR3 contains 17 residues. CDR1 is MGHRA and CDR2 is YSYEKL in the germline V gene. The CDR3 is CASSPRGTSANTGELFF.

The chain joins TRBV5-1 to TRBJ2-1; absent DNA, TCRdb's TRBD1 call cannot be checked. CDR3 length: 11 amino acids. Germline CDR1 reads SGHRS; CDR2 reads YFSETQ. The CDR3 protein is CASGKGDEQFF.